These T cell receptor beta chains were read from a single sample in a study of blood T cell repertoires in COVID-19. Profiled with immunoSEQ multiplex PCR; TCRdb holds only in-frame clones, not every one. The sample carries over 140,000 clones, 60% to 80% recorded once. The sample taken for sequencing was PBMCs or T cells enriched from blood (not recorded which). The origin of the receptors is a woman aged 45-65 years who had recovered from COVID-19. The CDR3 runs from the conserved cysteine through the conserved F or W. The order of the fields is J gene, V gene, clone size, D gene, CDR3 DNA, CDR3 protein. The D gene is left open where the match is weak. Part of the rows lack a size; the others show once, few, many or a class for expanded clones.

TRBJ1-1	TRBV19	NA	NA	TGTGCCAGTAGTATTGCAGACACCACTCAGGCTTTCTTT	CASSIADTTQAFF
TRBJ1-6	TRBV12-3/TRBV12-4	NA	NA	TGTGCCAGCAGTTTCCGGGGTTTTGCACCCCTCCACTTT	CASSFRGFAPLHF
TRBJ2-7	TRBV27	NA	TRBD2	TGTGCCAGCAGTGAAGAGACTAGCGGAGGGTCCTACGAGCAGTACTTC	CASSEETSGGSYEQYF
TRBJ1-3	TRBV9	NA	NA	TGTGCCAGCAGCGTAGGGGGGGGCAGGGACCACTCTGGAAACACCATATATTTT	CASSVGGGRDHSGNTIYF
TRBJ2-7	TRBV4-1	NA	TRBD1	TGCGCCAGCAGCCAAGCCCCCGGACAGGGGGTCCACGAGCAGTACTTC	CASSQAPGQGVHEQYF
TRBJ2-1	TRBV11-2	NA	TRBD2	TGTGCCAGCAGCCGCCCGGGACTAGCGAGAAATGAGCAGTTCTTC	CASSRPGLARNEQFF
TRBJ2-7	TRBV11-2	NA	NA	TGTGCCAGCAGCTTAGATCAGGCTAGCTGGGGCGAGCAGTACTTC	CASSLDQASWGEQYF
TRBJ2-1	TRBV28	NA	TRBD1	TGTGCCAGCAGTTTCTCGACCGGGACAGCGGTCTACAATGAGCAGTTCTTC	CASSFSTGTAVYNEQFF
TRBJ1-2	TRBV11-2	NA	NA	TGTGCCAGCAGCCACAGAGGGCAGACCCGGAACTATGGCTACACCTTC	CASSHRGQTRNYGYTF
TRBJ2-3	TRBV7-3	NA	TRBD1	TGTGCCAGCAGCCGCGGACAGGGGAACCGAGATACGCAGTATTTT	CASSRGQGNRDTQYF
TRBJ1-2	TRBV19	few	NA	TGTGCCAGTAGGTCAGGGCCCGACTATGGCTACACCTTC	CASRSGPDYGYTF
TRBJ2-3	TRBV18	NA	TRBD1	TGTGCCAGCTCACTGACAGGGGAGGCAGATACGCAGTATTTT	CASSLTGEADTQYF
TRBJ2-1	TRBV30	NA	NA	TGTGCCTGCCTTTTGTCGGGGGACAATGAGCAGTTCTTC	CACLLSGDNEQFF
TRBJ2-7	TRBV29-1	few	NA	TGCAGCGTTGAAGAGCTCGGCGGGCTCTCCTACGAGCAGTACTTC	CSVEELGGLSYEQYF
TRBJ1-2	TRBV5-1	NA	TRBD1	TGCGCCAGCAGCTCGACAGGGGATGGCTACACCTTC	CASSSTGDGYTF
TRBJ2-2	TRBV27	NA	TRBD2	TGTGCCAGCAGTTTATGGCTAGCGGGAGATCACGGGGAGCTGTTTTTT	CASSLWLAGDHGELFF